Each of the 19 T cell receptor beta chains below was sequenced from the same sample in a study of OX40 agonist ivuxolimab in advanced cancers. The data were produced by immunoSEQ multiplex PCR, yet TCRdb's version contains in-frame clones alone and is incomplete. The profile shows about 80,000 clones, 85% to 95% of them singletons. This material consisted of CD4+ or CD8+ T cells sorted from blood, taken in a trial of the OX40 agonist ivuxolimab. The receptors were gathered from an adult with an advanced solid tumor such as melanoma, head and neck, liver or kidney cancer.

This chain uses TRBV5-4 with TRBJ1-4; weak D call: TRBD1 (6 bases). The CDR3 consists of 16 residues. CDR1 SGHNT and CDR2 YYREEE come from the germline V gene (reference sequence). V dropped 4 bases and J dropped 7 bases, with 20 bases sitting between them. The CDR3 here is CASSALGQSGGEKLFF. CDR3 sequence (DNA): TGTGCCAGCAGCGCCCTAGGACAGTCAGGCGGTGAAAAACTGTTTTTT.

This clone occurred once. The V gene is TRBV29-1, the J gene TRBJ2-1; maybe TRBD2 (5 bases). Trimming left V 5 bases short and J 3 bases short, with 29 bases between. Per germline, CDR1 SQVTM and CDR2 ANQGSEA. The CDR3 is made up of 19 amino acids. CDR3 DNA sequence: TGCAGCGTTACCCCTATGACGATTATGAGGGTGGGGAGCTACAATGAGCAGTTCTTC. This gives the protein CSVTPMTIMRVGSYNEQFF.

The V gene is TRBV18, the J gene TRBJ2-1; no firm D call. The CDR3 sequence is 13 residues long. The germline CDR1 and CDR2 sequences are KGHSH and LQKENI. V was trimmed by 3 bases and J by 4 bases, leaving 7 bases between them. The CDR3 DNA sequence: TGTGCCAGCTCACCCAAAGAGTACAATGAGCAGTTCTTC. Protein product: CASSPKEYNEQFF.

The V gene is TRBV10-2, the J gene TRBJ1-3, with TRBD1 matching over 10 bases. The germline V gene has CDR1 WSHSY and CDR2 SAAADI. With V trimmed by 8 bases and J by 7 bases, 2 bases remained unmatched. CDR3 length: 12 amino acids. In DNA form, the CDR3 reads TGCGCCAGCGGACAGGGGGGGAACACCATATATTTT. Translation: CASGQGGNTIYF.

V gene TRBV7-8 combines with J gene TRBJ2-2; TRBD1 matches 9 bases. Germline lookup yields CDR1 SGHVS and CDR2 FQNEAQ. J lost 7 bases, V lost 3 bases, and 6 bases had no gene match. The CDR3 runs 15 residues. CDR3 nucleotide sequence: TGTGCCAGCAGCTTCCGGGACAGGGCAGACGGGGAGCTGTTTTTT. This sequence encodes CASSFRDRADGELFF.

CDR3 DNA: TGCGCCAGCAGCTACGGACCCGCGGGAGAGACCCAGTACTTC. It yields the protein CASSYGPAGETQYF. The V gene is TRBV4-3, the J gene TRBJ2-5, with TRBD2 as a possible D gene (5 bases). V lost 5 bases and J lost 4, with 14 bases in between. The CDR3 is 14 residues long. CDR1 and CDR2 from the germline V gene are LGHNA and YSLEER.

This chain uses TRBV6-5 with TRBJ1-1; a possible D gene is TRBD1 (5 bases). CDR1 and CDR2 (germline): MNHEY, SVGAGI. V lost 6 bases and J lost 5, with 13 bases in between. The CDR3 spans 13 residues. The CDR3 sequence is CASSNAKGTEAFF. The CDR3 DNA reads TGTGCCAGCAGCAACGCGAAGGGGACTGAAGCTTTCTTT.

The chain uses TRBV5-1 and TRBJ2-5, with D possibly TRBD2 on 6 matching bases. V lost 1 base, J lost 2 bases, and 9 bases lay in between. From germline, CDR1 is SGHRS and CDR2 YFSETQ. CDR3 length: 14 residues. This CDR3 is CASSLSAGQETQYF. The CDR3 DNA reads TGCGCCAGCAGCTTGTCTGCGGGACAAGAGACCCAGTACTTC.

The chain uses TRBV14 and TRBJ2-3, with a tentative D call TRBD2 (5 bases). The CDR3 totals 15 residues. Germline V CDR1 and CDR2: SGHDN, FVKESK. V lost 1 base and J 2 bases, leaving 10 bases between the germline ends. The CDR3 DNA follows: TGTGCCAGCAGCCAAGTATCCGGGAACACAGATACGCAGTATTTT. Amino acids: CASSQVSGNTDTQYF.

As concerns this clone: Other DNA sequences in the same sample also yield this CDR3. J is TRBJ2-3 and V is TRBV18; no clear D. The CDR3 consists of 12 residues. V gave up 0 bases and J gave up 3 bases, with 1 base separating them. CDR1 is KGHSH, CDR2 LQKENI, per germline. The CDR3 protein is CASSPPTDTQYF. DNA for the CDR3: TGTGCCAGCTCACCACCGACAGATACGCAGTATTTT.

This chain connects TRBV7-9 to TRBJ1-1; D is unresolved. The CDR3 contains 13 residues. Germline V gene lookup returns CDR1 SEHNR and CDR2 FQNEAQ (reference sequence). V shed 1 base and J shed 1 base, with 4 bases lying between them. CDR3 protein: CASSLGENTEAFF. The CDR3 DNA follows: TGTGCCAGCAGCTTAGGCGAGAACACTGAAGCTTTCTTT. Looking up the rest from reference TRBV7-9 and TRBJ1-1 gives the full variable domain: DTGVSQNPRHKITKRGQNVTFRCDPISEHNRLYWYRQTLGQGPEFLTYFQNEAQLEKSRLLSDRFSAERPKGSFSTLEIQRTEQGDSAMYLCASSLGENTEAFFGQGTRLTVV.

V gene TRBV21-1 combines with J gene TRBJ2-7; TRBD2, the table's D call, lacks a check against the DNA. TRBV21-1 is marked as a pseudogene. This CDR3 is 16 amino acids long. The CDR3 spells CASSKGWLASSYEQYF. CDR3 bases: TGTGCCAGCAGCAAAGGTTGGCTAGCGAGCTCCTACGAGCAGTACTTC.

The rearrangement uses TRBV7-9 and TRBJ2-3; 12 bases match TRBD2. After removal of 5 bases from V and 3 bases from J, the junction contained 6 bases not matched to a gene. The CDR3 has 16 residues. CDR1 is SEHNR, CDR2 FQNEAQ, per germline (reference sequence). This CDR3 reads CASSPLLAGGTDTQYF. CDR3 DNA: TGTGCCAGCAGCCCTTTACTAGCGGGAGGAACAGATACGCAGTATTTT.

This chain uses TRBV5-1 with TRBJ2-5, with unresolved D. CDR1 is SGHRS and CDR2 is YFSETQ in the germline V gene. CDR3 length: 13 amino acids. Trimming shortened V by 2 bases and J by 1 base, and 6 bases separated the two germline ends. The chain's CDR3 is CASSFNLQETQYF. The CDR3 DNA reads TGCGCCAGCAGCTTTAACCTCCAAGAGACCCAGTACTTC.

This chain joins TRBV5-6 and TRBJ2-3, with TRBD1 as a possible D gene (6 bases). The germline V gene has CDR1 SGHDT and CDR2 YYEEEE. The CDR3 totals 15 residues. Trimming stripped 5 bases from V and 2 bases from J, with 15 bases between. This CDR3 reads CASSWIRGFTDTQYF. In DNA, the CDR3 is TGTGCCAGCAGTTGGATCAGGGGCTTCACAGATACGCAGTATTTT.

The sample holds one count of this clone. The V gene is TRBV28, the J gene TRBJ1-5; D unclear. This CDR3 region has 15 residues. The V end lost 7 bases, the J end lost 4 bases, and 17 bases lay between the germline ends. The V gene's germline CDR1 is MDHEN and CDR2 SYDVKM. The CDR3 reads CASKGSGVINQPQHF. CDR3 sequence (DNA): TGTGCCAGCAAGGGCAGTGGGGTTATAAATCAGCCCCAGCATTTT.

The chain combines TRBV6-5 with TRBJ2-5; 9 bases fit TRBD1. TRBJ2-7 explains the end of the DNA better; the J call may be wrong. In germline, CDR1 is MNHEY, CDR2 SVGAGI. The CDR3 consists of 14 residues. The CDR3 region is CASTPDRGRGEQYF. CDR3 bases: TGTGCCAGCACCCCGGACAGGGGAAGAGGCGAGCAGTACTTC.

This sequence joins TRBV7-3 and TRBJ1-1, with 10 bases identical to TRBD1. The CDR3 has 16 residues. V was pared by 0 bases and J by 7 bases, with 8 bases of the junction left unmatched. The germline V gene encodes CDR1 SGHTA and CDR2 FQGTGA. Written as DNA, the CDR3 is TGTGCCAGCAGCTTAACTGGGACAGGGGAGGGTTTTGAAGCTTTCTTT. Protein product: CASSLTGTGEGFEAFF.

This rearrangement joins TRBV7-9 to TRBJ1-1; D is unclear. Per the germline V gene, CDR1 is SEHNR and CDR2 is FQNEAQ (reference sequence). The CDR3 loop spans 12 amino acids. Trimming took 1 base from V and 10 from J, leaving 10 bases between them. In DNA, the CDR3 is TGTGCCAGCAGCTTAGTCCTAAACGCAGCTTTCTTT. Protein product: CASSLVLNAAFF.